Listed here are 3 T cell receptor beta chains from one sample, sequenced in a study of human T cells and chemical hapten exposure. TCRdb reprocessed the 5' RACE reads via MiXCR and lists one record per CDR3 protein. The sample carries 150,000 or so distinct CDR3 sequences, around 4.4% recorded once. Whole blood that had not been fractionated was the source of extracted total RNA. These receptor sequences come from a female donor in good health.

This clonotype was recorded at least ten times. The V and J genes are TRBV7-8 and TRBJ2-2; maybe TRBD1 (6 bases). The germline V gene has CDR1 SGHVS and CDR2 FQNEAQ. Trimming removed 3 bases from V and 5 bases from J, with 19 bases in between. This CDR3 is 17 amino acids long. The CDR3 DNA reads as TGTGCCAGCAGCTTCCCCGGTACAGGGATAAGGACCGGGGAGCTGTTTTTT. This codes for CASSFPGTGIRTGELFF. The full variable domain, with the rest looked up from reference TRBV7-8 and TRBJ2-2, is GAGVSQSPRYKVAKRGQDVALRCDPISGHVSLFWYQQALGQGPEFLTYFQNEAQLDKSGLPSDRFFAERPEGSVSTLKIQRTQQEDSAVYLCASSFPGTGIRTGELFFGEGSRLTVL.

The chain has TRBV5-1 and TRBJ1-3; D unresolved. Germline loops: CDR1 SGHRS, CDR2 YFSETQ. CDR3 length equals 13 residues. The V gene lost 0 bases and the J gene lost 4 bases, with 5 bases spanning the gap. The CDR3 here is CASSLEGGNTIYF. CDR3 coding DNA: TGCGCCAGCAGCTTGGAAGGAGGAAACACCATATATTTT.

Only a few counts were recorded for this clonotype. The chain has TRBV20-1 and TRBJ1-4, with D hard to call. The germline V and J ends were trimmed by 3 bases and 3 bases, with 20 bases remaining between them. The CDR3 runs 17 residues. CDR1 is DFQATT, CDR2 SNEGSKA, per germline (reference sequence). DNA for the CDR3: TGCAGTGCTAGCCCCGTCGGCCGACGGACCTCTAATGAAAAACTGTTTTTT. The encoded protein is CSASPVGRRTSNEKLFF.